What follows are 8 T cell receptor beta chains derived from one specimen sequenced in a study of blood T cell repertoires in COVID-19. Clones were sequenced by immunoSEQ multiplex PCR, and TCRdb holds only the in-frame ones, with some missing. The sample holds under 300,000 clones, 85% to 90% seen once. Sequenced input: peripheral blood. The receptors stem from a woman in her thirties or forties who had recovered from COVID-19.

This chain uses TRBV11-3 with TRBJ1-1, with D unresolved. The CDR3 runs to 16 residues. Germline assignment: CDR1 SGHNT and CDR2 YENEEA. V lost 1 base, J lost 6 bases, and 18 bases lay in between. In nucleotides, the CDR3 is TGTGCCAGCAGCTTAGGGTCGGTGGGTACGAGCGCTGAAGCTTTCTTT. Protein product: CASSLGSVGTSAEAFF.

On this clone: This specimen includes other DNA sequences encoding the same CDR3. The genes are TRBV9 and TRBJ1-2; D possibly corresponds to TRBD1 (5 bases). There are 12 residues in the CDR3. In germline, CDR1 is SGDLS, CDR2 YYNGEE. Trimming removed 0 bases from V and 7 bases from J, with 7 bases in between. This CDR3 reads CASSVAGGGYTF. In nucleotides, the CDR3 is TGTGCCAGCAGCGTAGCGGGGGGTGGCTACACCTTC.

V usage is TRBV5-1 and J usage is TRBJ1-3; possibly TRBD1 for D (5 bases). Germline values: CDR1 SGHRS, CDR2 YFSETQ. The V end lost 0 bases, the J end lost 2 bases, and 12 bases lay between the germline ends. The CDR3 contains 16 residues. CDR3 amino acids: CASSLVGGLAGNTIYF. DNA of the CDR3: TGCGCCAGCAGCTTGGTGGGGGGACTGGCTGGAAACACCATATATTTT.

About this clone: The sample has other DNA sequences that encode this CDR3 too. CDR3 bases: TGTGCCAGCAGTTACGGGCGAAGCTCCTACAATGAGCAGTTCTTC. Translation: CASSYGRSSYNEQFF. The chain joins TRBV6-5 to TRBJ2-1; D gene unclear. This CDR3 has 15 amino acids. From germline, CDR1 is MNHEY and CDR2 SVGAGI. Trimming shortened V by 2 bases and J by 0 bases, and 8 bases separated the two germline ends.

The V gene is TRBV7-3, the J gene TRBJ2-3, with 12 bases identical to TRBD2. V lost 8 bases and J lost 5; bases outside the gene matches: 8. Germline loops: CDR1 SGHTA, CDR2 FQGTGA. This CDR3 spans 15 amino acids. CDR3 in amino acids: CASSWTSGNGDTQYF. CDR3 bases: TGTGCCAGCTCTTGGACTAGCGGGAACGGAGATACGCAGTATTTT.

The chain joins TRBV30 to TRBJ2-1, with 9 bases that match TRBD2. Trimming at V came to 4 bases and at J to 6 bases, leaving 7 bases not matched to a gene. Germline V gene sequence: CDR1 GTSNPN, CDR2 SVGIG (reference sequence). CDR3 length equals 14 residues. The CDR3 is CAWTLGTSPNEQFF. The CDR3 nucleotides read TGTGCCTGGACCCTCGGGACTAGCCCCAATGAGCAGTTCTTC.

This chain uses TRBV7-6 with TRBJ2-1; 7 bases agree with TRBD2. The CDR3 consists of 15 residues. Germline-derived CDR1 and CDR2 are SGHVS and FNYEAQ. With 3 bases clipped from V and 2 bases from J, the junction kept 4 bases outside the gene matches. The CDR3 DNA follows: TGTGCCAGCAGCTTTCCCGGACTAGCCTACAATGAGCAGTTCTTC. Residues: CASSFPGLAYNEQFF.

In its sample, this clone was seen once. The rearrangement links TRBV19 to TRBJ2-7; the match to TRBD2 covers 8 bases. CDR1 is LNHDA and CDR2 is SQIVND in the germline V gene (reference sequence). V dropped 5 bases and J dropped 6; count of bases not matched to a gene: 9. This CDR3 region has 14 residues. The CDR3 spells CASSPQGTRAEQYF. The CDR3 nucleotides read TGTGCCAGTAGTCCTCAGGGGACTAGGGCCGAGCAGTACTTC.